Presented here are 19 T cell receptor beta chains from one specimen sequenced in a study of blood T cell repertoires in COVID-19. The data were produced by immunoSEQ multiplex PCR, yet TCRdb's version contains in-frame clones alone and is incomplete. The table includes some 170,000 clones, roughly 90% detected once. Material: peripheral blood. These receptors all come from a woman aged 45-59 years with acute or convalescent COVID-19.

V usage is TRBV2 and J usage is TRBJ1-5; tentatively, D is TRBD1 (6 bases). This CDR3 is built from 18 residues. Trimming pared 4 bases from V and 1 base from J, leaving 20 bases between. In germline, CDR1 is SNHLY, CDR2 FYNNEI. The CDR3 reads CASSVLIPTGYSNQPQHF. The CDR3 region has the DNA TGTGCCAGCAGTGTCCTTATACCTACAGGGTACAGCAATCAGCCCCAGCATTTT.

This clone has more than one count but fewer than ten. This chain joins TRBV10-2 and TRBJ2-2; D might be TRBD1 (6 bases). V dropped 10 bases and J dropped 2 bases, with 14 bases sitting between them. The CDR3 is made up of 14 amino acids. The germline V gene has CDR1 WSHSY and CDR2 SAAADI. Here the CDR3 DNA reads TGCGCCATTTCGGGACAACCAAACACCGGGGAGCTGTTTTTT. Its protein is CAISGQPNTGELFF.

This clone was seen just once. This sequence joins TRBV27 and TRBJ1-6; tentative D call: TRBD1 (5 bases). Looked up from germline, CDR1 is MNHEY and CDR2 is SMNVEV (reference sequence). V was cut by 3 bases and J by 6 bases, with 24 bases left in between. This CDR3 has 19 amino acids. This chain's CDR3 is CASSFNWRGYLFGNSPLHF. The CDR3 DNA sequence: TGTGCCAGCAGTTTTAACTGGAGGGGTTATCTATTCGGTAATTCACCCCTCCACTTT.

The chain uses TRBV10-3 and TRBJ1-1; D gene ambiguous. The V gene's germline CDR1 is ENHRY and CDR2 SYGVKD. The CDR3 has 13 residues. V dropped 5 bases and J dropped 0 bases, with 7 bases sitting between them. The CDR3 DNA reads as TGTGCCATCAGTTCAGGTGTGAACACTGAAGCTTTCTTT. Its protein product is CAISSGVNTEAFF.

CDR3 sequence reads: CASSLGSGRDGYTF. For the CDR3, the DNA is TGCGCCAGCAGCTTGGGATCAGGGAGGGACGGCTACACCTTC. V is TRBV5-1 and J is TRBJ1-2; possibly TRBD1 for D (5 bases). Trimming removed 0 bases from V and 8 bases from J, with 14 bases in between. Germline CDR1 SGHRS, CDR2 YFSETQ. CDR3 length: 14 amino acids.

This chain links TRBV28 with TRBJ1-2; the D gene is possibly TRBD1 (5 bases). CDR3 length: 12 amino acids. Trimming stripped 4 bases from V and 7 bases from J, with 10 bases between. From germline, CDR1 is MDHEN and CDR2 SYDVKM. This chain's CDR3 is CASSSAGTGYTF. CDR3 in DNA: TGTGCCAGCAGTTCGGCGGGGACTGGCTACACCTTC.

The CDR3 is CASSAASGGAGDTQYF. The CDR3 DNA follows: TGTGCCAGCAGTGCCGCTAGCGGGGGGGCAGGGGATACGCAGTATTTT. V usage is TRBV2 and J usage is TRBJ2-3; 12 nucleotides line up with TRBD2. The CDR3 spans 16 residues. V lost 4 bases to trimming and J lost 6 bases; unmatched junction nucleotides: 8. Per the germline V gene, CDR1 is SNHLY and CDR2 is FYNNEI.

This clone was counted a few times. The chain employs TRBV6-5 and TRBJ1-6; 8 bases agree with TRBD1. This CDR3 spans 15 amino acids. CDR1 and CDR2 (germline): MNHEY, SVGAGI. The J segment lost 7 bases and the V segment lost 7 bases, leaving 9 bases of the junction unmatched. CDR3 amino acids: CASTSRQGKNSPLHF. The CDR3 region has the DNA TGTGCCAGCACCTCCCGACAGGGGAAAAATTCACCCCTCCACTTT.

The rearrangement uses TRBV19 and TRBJ1-1, with TRBD1 matching over 9 bases. CDR3 length equals 17 residues. The trim removed 6 bases at V and 0 bases at J, leaving 11 bases unmatched. Germline V gene data show CDR1 as LNHDA and CDR2 as SQIVND (reference sequence). CDR3 sequence: CASRPDRGLQMNTEAFF. CDR3 sequence (DNA): TGTGCCAGTAGACCGGACAGGGGCCTCCAGATGAACACTGAAGCTTTCTTT.

The CDR3 DNA reads TGCGCCAGCAGTTCAGGGGGCGCGTCCTACGAGCAGTACTTC. Translation: CASSSGGASYEQYF. The chain links TRBV5-1 to TRBJ2-7; 8 nucleotides align to TRBD1. The CDR3 has 14 amino acids. The germline V gene has CDR1 SGHRS and CDR2 YFSETQ. Trimming took 5 bases from V and 1 from J; bases not matched to a gene: 5.

The rearrangement joins TRBV7-2 to TRBJ2-2; no clear D. The CDR3 length is 14 residues. CDR1 SGHTA and CDR2 FQGNSA come from the germline V gene. The V end was cut by 2 bases, the J end by 4 bases, with 8 bases between. The CDR3 is CASSLPTLTGELFF. As DNA, the CDR3 is TGTGCCAGCAGCTTACCGACACTCACCGGGGAGCTGTTTTTT.

This sequence joins TRBV2 and TRBJ1-1; TRBD1 agrees at 8 bases. The CDR3 has 12 amino acids. The germline V gene encodes CDR1 SNHLY and CDR2 FYNNEI. The V gene end was trimmed by 4 bases and the J gene end by 5 bases; junction bases not matched to a gene: 0. CDR3 protein: CASSGTGTEAFF. The CDR3 coding sequence is TGTGCCAGCAGTGGGACAGGGACTGAAGCTTTCTTT.

The V gene is TRBV10-1, the J gene TRBJ2-2; D call uncertain. The germline CDR1 and CDR2 sequences are WNHNN and SYGVQD (reference sequence). CDR3 length equals 13 residues. V shed 5 bases and J shed 7 bases, with 11 bases lying between them. CDR3 sequence: CASSLVMGGELFF. CDR3 coding DNA: TGCGCCAGCAGTCTAGTTATGGGCGGGGAGCTGTTTTTT.

CDR3 DNA: TGCGCCAGCAGCGCGAAGGGACAATATAATTCACCCCTCCACTTT. It codes for CASSAKGQYNSPLHF. The chain uses TRBV4-3 and TRBJ1-6; the D gene is possibly TRBD1 (6 bases). This CDR3 region has 15 residues. Trimming removed 5 bases at V and 4 bases at J, with 12 bases between. Germline CDR1 is LGHNA and CDR2 is YSLEER.

The V gene is TRBV7-9, the J gene TRBJ1-3, with D uncertain. The CDR3 extends over 12 amino acids. Germline-derived CDR1 and CDR2 are SEHNR and FQNEAQ (reference sequence). Trimming pared 1 base from V and 8 bases from J, leaving 6 bases between. DNA of the CDR3: TGTGCCAGCAGCTTAGACGGAGACACCATATATTTT. This translates into CASSLDGDTIYF. Full variable domain (missing parts from reference TRBV7-9 and TRBJ1-3): DTGVSQNPRHKITKRGQNVTFRCDPISEHNRLYWYRQTLGQGPEFLTYFQNEAQLEKSRLLSDRFSAERPKGSFSTLEIQRTEQGDSAMYLCASSLDGDTIYFGEGSWLTVV.

The gene calls are TRBV7-8 and TRBJ2-1; D is unresolved. CDR3 size: 15 residues. In germline, CDR1 is SGHVS, CDR2 FQNEAQ. Trimming left V 1 base short and J 8 bases short, with 15 bases between. CDR3 sequence: CASSLEASVEDEQFF. The CDR3 bases are TGTGCCAGCAGCTTAGAGGCTAGTGTTGAGGATGAGCAGTTCTTC.

The V call is TRBV10-3, the J call TRBJ1-4; TRBD1 aligns across 8 bases. In germline, CDR1 is ENHRY, CDR2 SYGVKD. Losses at the gene ends were 2 bases for V and 7 bases for J; bases not matched to a gene: 6. This CDR3 is 15 amino acids long. CDR3 in DNA: TGTGCCATCAGTGAGAAGGACAGGGAGAGTGAAAAACTGTTTTTT. As protein: CAISEKDRESEKLFF.

The chain links TRBV9 to TRBJ1-1; 7 bases map to TRBD1. The trim removed 3 bases at V and 1 base at J, leaving 12 bases unmatched. Germline V gives CDR1 SGDLS, CDR2 YYNGEE. This CDR3 has 17 amino acids. The CDR3 sequence is CASSAWDSPSRNTEAFF. The CDR3, as DNA: TGTGCCAGCAGCGCCTGGGACAGCCCCTCCCGGAACACTGAAGCTTTCTTT.

The rearrangement uses TRBV7-2 and TRBJ1-1; 10 bases map to TRBD1. This CDR3 region has 14 residues. Per the germline V gene, CDR1 is SGHTA and CDR2 is FQGNSA. The V segment lost 4 bases and the J segment 5 bases; nucleotides outside the gene matches: 4. The CDR3 sequence: CASSSGTGETEAFF. CDR3 nucleotides: TGTGCCAGCAGCTCGGGGACAGGGGAAACTGAAGCTTTCTTT.